This section outlines one T cell receptor (beta chain) sequence together with its context. The data were obtained in a study of blood T cell repertoires in COVID-19. Turning to the study itself: The analysed material was cDNA or gDNA that came from T cells, B-cell-depleted T cells, or PBMCs.

Authors' methods: By means of reference gene primer amplification, nucleated cell counts were estimated. TCRdb's table, derived via immunoSEQ multiplex PCR, lists solely in-frame clones and lacks some. Clonal size and the V and J genes are those of that table, whereas D and trimming came from the DNA. Of under 85,000 clones in the sample, approximately 88% were seen once. The germline CDR1 and CDR2 sequences are MDHEN and SYDVKM. The CDR3 sequence is 14 residues long. V was cut by 8 bases and J by 6 bases, with 18 bases left in between. The V gene is TRBV28, the J gene TRBJ2-3; no clear D. Input material: peripheral blood. This sequence was found in a man aged 65 to 79 with acute or convalescent COVID-19. CDR3 nucleotide sequence: TGTGCCAGCGGCCAAGGATGGGCAGCCGATACGCAGTATTTT. Protein: CASGQGWAADTQYF.